This paragraph reports one TCR beta chain. The data were produced by immunoSEQ multiplex PCR, yet TCRdb's version contains in-frame clones alone and is incomplete. The sample has 120,000 to 150,000 clones, 75% to 95% seen once. This record belongs to a study of control samples from healthy donors and cancer patients. Trimming took 8 bases from V and 4 from J; bases not matched to a gene: 14. CDR3 size: 18 residues. Germline V gene lookup returns CDR1 MNHNY and CDR2 SVGAGI (reference sequence). The TCR comes from a man aged 25-45 years in good health. The material sequenced was blood. The rearrangement uses TRBV6-6 and TRBJ2-7, with 16 bases identical to TRBD2. CDR3 coding DNA: TGTGCCAGCCGCCGATACGGGACTAGCGGGGGGGACTTTTACGAGCAGTACTTC. It is translated as CASRRYGTSGGDFYEQYF.